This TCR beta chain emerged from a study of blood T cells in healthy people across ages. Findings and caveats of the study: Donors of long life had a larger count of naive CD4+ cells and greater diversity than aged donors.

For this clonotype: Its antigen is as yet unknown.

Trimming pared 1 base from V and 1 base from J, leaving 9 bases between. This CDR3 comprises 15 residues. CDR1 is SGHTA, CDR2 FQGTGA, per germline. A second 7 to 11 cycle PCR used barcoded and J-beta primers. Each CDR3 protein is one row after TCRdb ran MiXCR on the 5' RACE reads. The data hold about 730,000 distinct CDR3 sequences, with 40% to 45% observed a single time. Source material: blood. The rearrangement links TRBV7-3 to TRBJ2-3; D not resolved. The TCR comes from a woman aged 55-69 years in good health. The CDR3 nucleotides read TGTGCCAGCAGCTTAATCGGTTCCCGCACAGATACGCAGTATTTT. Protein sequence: CASSLIGSRTDTQYF.